These T cell receptor beta chains were read from a single sample in a study of T cells in tuberculosis. Assay used: immunoSEQ multiplex PCR; TCRdb lists only in-frame clones, some missing. The table shows 88,000 or so clones, with approximately 91% occurring only once. Sample: CD1b-GMM tetramer-negative cells sorted from PBMCs. These receptors were collected from an adult woman with latent tuberculosis. The CDR3 runs from the conserved cysteine through the conserved F or W. Fields, in order: J gene, D gene, clone size, V gene, CDR3 protein, CDR3 DNA. A D gene is named only where the DNA matches it firmly. Clone sizes are given selectively: once, few, many, or a class where the clone is expanded.

TRBJ2-3,NA,NA,TRBV29-1,CSVGRGLDTQYF,TGCAGCGTAGGGCGGGGTTTAGATACGCAGTATTTT
TRBJ1-3,TRBD1,NA,TRBV6-1,CASREDRGPGNTIYF,TGTGCCAGCAGGGAAGACAGGGGACCTGGAAACACCATATATTTT
TRBJ2-7,NA,NA,TRBV19,CASSIHGYEQYF,TGTGCCAGTAGTATTCACGGCTACGAGCAGTACTTC
TRBJ2-5,NA,once,TRBV7-9,CASTWQGQETQYF,TGTGCCAGCACCTGGCAGGGCCAAGAGACCCAGTACTTC
TRBJ1-5,NA,NA,TRBV4-1,CASSPEDSNQPQHF,TGCGCCAGCAGCCCGGAGGACAGCAATCAGCCCCAGCATTTT
TRBJ2-7,NA,NA,TRBV27,CASSLSALQASYEQYF,TGTGCCAGCAGTTTATCGGCCCTACAGGCGTCCTACGAGCAGTACTTC
TRBJ1-6,TRBD1,NA,TRBV6-4,CASSRRQGDSPLHF,TGTGCCAGCAGTAGGCGACAGGGCGATTCACCCCTCCACTTT
TRBJ2-2,TRBD1,NA,TRBV10-3,CAISDLAGTVTGELFF,TGTGCCATCAGTGACCTAGCCGGGACAGTCACCGGGGAGCTGTTTTTT
TRBJ1-5,NA,NA,TRBV7-9,CASSLGGAGTNQPQHF,TGTGCCAGCAGCTTAGGAGGCGCGGGGACCAATCAGCCCCAGCATTTT
TRBJ2-5,TRBD2,NA,TRBV5-1,CASSSGLDSETQYF,TGCGCCAGCAGTTCGGGACTAGATTCGGAGACCCAGTACTTC
TRBJ2-5,NA,NA,TRBV5-4,CASSFSGKETQYF,TGTGCCAGCAGCTTTTCGGGGAAAGAGACCCAGTACTTC
TRBJ1-2,NA,NA,TRBV27,CASSLTGMGYGYTF,TGTGCCAGCAGTTTAACAGGGATGGGCTATGGCTACACCTTC
TRBJ2-7,TRBD2,NA,TRBV14,CASSPWGGRSYEQYF,TGTGCCAGCAGCCCCTGGGGGGGTCGATCCTATGAGCAGTACTTC
TRBJ1-2,TRBD1,NA,TRBV6-5,CASSYTSGGLGYTF,TGTGCCAGCAGTTACACCTCAGGGGGTCTTGGCTACACCTTC
TRBJ2-3,NA,NA,TRBV11-2,CASSLEARMGTQYF,TGTGCCAGCAGCTTAGAGGCTAGAATGGGTACGCAGTATTTT
TRBJ1-2,NA,NA,TRBV5-1,CASSLAPQGYGYTF,TGCGCCAGCAGCTTGGCCCCACAGGGTTATGGCTACACCTTC